The present entry profiles one TCR beta chain with its context. Its antigen is undetermined. ViraFEST used viral peptide pools to expand antigen-specific CD4+ T cells before sequencing. Culturing for more than eight days preceded CD4+ T cell isolation. A positive SARS-CoV-2 PCR test fell between March and December 2020. Culturing of 1.5 million to 2.5 million PBMC per well took place with roughly 9.4 IU/ml IL-2 and 10 ug/ml peptides. Trimming took off 1 base at V and 0 bases at J, with 10 bases between the two ends. Germline loops: CDR1 SGHNT, CDR2 YENEEA. CDR3 size: 16 residues. The data derive from a study of vaccination effects on CD4 cells after COVID-19. Across the whole study: Two convalescent donors provided samples 16 days and one week before vaccination.

Only in-frame clones appear in the TCRdb table, and some are missing; sequencing was by immunoSEQ multiplex PCR. The sample carries tens of thousands of clones, over 60% recorded once. Points from the study as a whole: The study had few convalescent patients and no early post-infection timepoints. Vaccine- and infection-induced clones showed marked clonal contraction late following vaccination.

The sample was CD4+ T cells from PBMCs cultured with a peptide pool, taken before COVID-19 vaccination. V gene TRBV11-3 combines with J gene TRBJ2-1, with D perhaps matching TRBD1 (5 bases). The source of this sequence is a human donor who had a prior SARS-CoV-2 infection. CDR3 sequence reads: CASSLGGWGSYNEQFF. CDR3 DNA sequence: TGTGCCAGCAGCTTAGGGGGCTGGGGCTCCTACAATGAGCAGTTCTTC.